This TCR beta chain derives from a study of human T cells and chemical hapten exposure. CDR1 is SQVTM and CDR2 is ANQGSEA in the germline V gene. The CDR3 loop spans 13 amino acids. Trimming removed 4 bases at V and 5 bases at J, with 14 bases between. TCRdb re-derived calls from the RACE reads in MiXCR, one entry per CDR3 protein. The repertoire holds some 350,000 distinct CDR3 sequences, with around 7% as singletons. The time point here: patch test 1, 2 weeks after DPC sensitization. Treatment: therapeutic diphenylcyclopropenone sensitization with weekly scalp DPC. This clonotype was counted at least ten times.

The material was whole blood, obtained in connection with sensitization to the hapten diphenylcyclopropenone (DPC). This receptor was identified in a woman aged 18-29 years with alopecia areata. Some clones in this sample may be carry-over from other donors' samples. The gene calls are TRBV29-1 and TRBJ1-2, with D uncertain. The CDR3 loop reads CSVVGGVNYGYTF. The DNA for the CDR3 is TGCAGCGTTGTTGGTGGAGTTAATTATGGCTACACCTTC.